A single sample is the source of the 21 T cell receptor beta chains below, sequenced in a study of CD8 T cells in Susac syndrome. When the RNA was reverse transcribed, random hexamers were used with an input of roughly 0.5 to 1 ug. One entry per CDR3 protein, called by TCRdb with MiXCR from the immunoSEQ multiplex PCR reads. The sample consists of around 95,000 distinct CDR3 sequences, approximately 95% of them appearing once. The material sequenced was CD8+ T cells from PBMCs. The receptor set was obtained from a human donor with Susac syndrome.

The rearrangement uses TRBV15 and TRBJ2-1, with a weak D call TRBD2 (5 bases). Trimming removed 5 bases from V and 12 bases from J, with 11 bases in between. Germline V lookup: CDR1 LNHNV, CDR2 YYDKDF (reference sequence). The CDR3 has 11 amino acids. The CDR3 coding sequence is TGTGCCACCAGCTTCGGCGGGTGGCAGTTCTTC. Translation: CATSFGGWQFF. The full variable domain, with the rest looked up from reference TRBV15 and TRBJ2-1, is DAMVIQNPRYQVTQFGKPVTLSCSQTLNHNVMYWYQQKSSQAPKLLFHYYDKDFNNEADTPDNFQSRRPNTSFCFLDIRSPGLGDTAMYLCATSFGGWQFFGPGTRLTVL.

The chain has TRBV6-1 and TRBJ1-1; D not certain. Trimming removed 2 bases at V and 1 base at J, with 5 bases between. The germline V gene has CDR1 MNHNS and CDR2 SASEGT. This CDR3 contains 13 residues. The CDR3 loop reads CASSERENTEAFF. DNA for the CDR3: TGTGCCAGCAGTGAACGGGAGAACACTGAAGCTTTCTTT.

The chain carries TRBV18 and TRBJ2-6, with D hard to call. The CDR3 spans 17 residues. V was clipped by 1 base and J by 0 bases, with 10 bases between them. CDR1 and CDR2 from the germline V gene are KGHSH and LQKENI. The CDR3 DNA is TGTGCCAGCTCACCACTCTCCGGGTCCTCTGGGGCCAACGTCCTGACTTTC. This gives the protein CASSPLSGSSGANVLTF.

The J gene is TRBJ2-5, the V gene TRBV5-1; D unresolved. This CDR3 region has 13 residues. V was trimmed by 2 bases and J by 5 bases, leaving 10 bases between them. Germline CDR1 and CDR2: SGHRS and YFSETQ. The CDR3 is CASSFSYSETQYF. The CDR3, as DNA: TGCGCCAGCAGCTTCAGCTATTCGGAGACCCAGTACTTC.

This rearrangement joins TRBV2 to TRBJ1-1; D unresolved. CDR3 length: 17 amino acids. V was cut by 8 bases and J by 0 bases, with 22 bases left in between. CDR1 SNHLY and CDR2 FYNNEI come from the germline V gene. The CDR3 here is CASSKGALDGMNTEAFF. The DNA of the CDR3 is TGTGCCAGCTCTAAAGGAGCCCTCGACGGGATGAACACTGAAGCTTTCTTT.

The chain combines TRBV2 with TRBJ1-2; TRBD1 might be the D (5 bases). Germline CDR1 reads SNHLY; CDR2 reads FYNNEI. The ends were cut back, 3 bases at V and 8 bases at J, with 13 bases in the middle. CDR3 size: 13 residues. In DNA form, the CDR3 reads TGTGCCAGCAGTGACGGGACGTCGGGGGGCTACACCTTC. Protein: CASSDGTSGGYTF.

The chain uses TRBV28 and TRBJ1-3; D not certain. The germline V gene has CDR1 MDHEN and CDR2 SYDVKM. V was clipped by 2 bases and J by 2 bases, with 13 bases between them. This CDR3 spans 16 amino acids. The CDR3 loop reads CASSLDESGPGNTIYF. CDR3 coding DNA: TGTGCCAGCAGTTTAGACGAGAGCGGCCCTGGAAACACCATATATTTT.

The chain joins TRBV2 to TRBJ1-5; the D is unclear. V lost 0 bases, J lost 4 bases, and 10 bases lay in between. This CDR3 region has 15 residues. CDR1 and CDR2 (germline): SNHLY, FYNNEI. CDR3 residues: CASSEAPGHNQPQHF. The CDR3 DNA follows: TGTGCCAGCAGTGAAGCGCCGGGTCATAATCAGCCCCAGCATTTT.

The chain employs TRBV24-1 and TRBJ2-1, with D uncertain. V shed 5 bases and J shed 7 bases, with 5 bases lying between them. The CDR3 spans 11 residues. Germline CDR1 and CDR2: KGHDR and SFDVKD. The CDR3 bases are TGTGCCACCAGTGTAAGGAATGAGCAGTTCTTC. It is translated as CATSVRNEQFF.

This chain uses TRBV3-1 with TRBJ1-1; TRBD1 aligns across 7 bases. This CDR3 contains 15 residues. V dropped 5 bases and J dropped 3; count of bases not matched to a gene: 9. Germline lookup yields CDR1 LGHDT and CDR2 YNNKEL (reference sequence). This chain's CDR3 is CASSEGLTGDTEAFF. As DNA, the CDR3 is TGTGCCAGCAGCGAAGGCCTAACAGGGGACACTGAAGCTTTCTTT.

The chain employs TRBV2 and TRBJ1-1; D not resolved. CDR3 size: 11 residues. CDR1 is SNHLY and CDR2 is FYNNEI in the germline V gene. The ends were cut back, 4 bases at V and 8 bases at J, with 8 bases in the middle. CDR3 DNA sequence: TGTGCCAGCAGTGTGAGAGGGGAAGCTTTCTTT. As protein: CASSVRGEAFF.

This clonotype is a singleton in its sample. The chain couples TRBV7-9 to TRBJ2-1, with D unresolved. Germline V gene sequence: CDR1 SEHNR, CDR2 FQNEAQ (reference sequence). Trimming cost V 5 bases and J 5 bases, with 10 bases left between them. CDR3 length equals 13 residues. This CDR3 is CASSLSSDNEQFF. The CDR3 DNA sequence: TGTGCCAGCAGCCTGTCATCCGACAATGAGCAGTTCTTC.

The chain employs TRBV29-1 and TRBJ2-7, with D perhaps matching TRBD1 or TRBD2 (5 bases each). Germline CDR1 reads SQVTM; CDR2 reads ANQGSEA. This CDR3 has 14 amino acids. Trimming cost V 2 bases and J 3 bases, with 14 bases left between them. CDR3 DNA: TGCAGCGTTGAACTGGGGGAAAAAGGCTACGAGCAGTACTTC. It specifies CSVELGEKGYEQYF.

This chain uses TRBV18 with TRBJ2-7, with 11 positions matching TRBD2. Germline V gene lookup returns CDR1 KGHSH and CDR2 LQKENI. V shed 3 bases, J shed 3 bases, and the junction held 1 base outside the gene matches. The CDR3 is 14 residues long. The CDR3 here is CASSPGLADYEQYF. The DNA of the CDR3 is TGTGCCAGCTCACCGGGACTAGCGGACTACGAGCAGTACTTC. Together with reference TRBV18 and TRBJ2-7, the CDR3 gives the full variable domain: NAGVMQNPRHLVRRRGQEARLRCSPMKGHSHVYWYRQLPEEGLKFMVYLQKENIIDESGMPKERFSAEFPKEGPSILRIQQVVRGDSAAYFCASSPGLADYEQYFGPGTRLTVT.

DNA for the CDR3: TGCGCCAGCAGCCAAGAGATTAAGCACGAAAAACTGTTTTTT. Its translation is CASSQEIKHEKLFF. This rearrangement joins TRBV4-1 to TRBJ1-4; D remains ambiguous. The CDR3 covers 14 residues. V shed 0 bases and J shed 8 bases, with 10 bases lying between them. The V gene's germline CDR1 is MGHRA and CDR2 YSYEKL.

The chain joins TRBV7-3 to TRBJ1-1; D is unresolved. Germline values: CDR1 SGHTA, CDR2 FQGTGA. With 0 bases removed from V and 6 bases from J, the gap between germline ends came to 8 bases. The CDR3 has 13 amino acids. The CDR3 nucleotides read TGTGCCAGCAGCTTAACCGTCGGTTCTGAAGCTTTCTTT. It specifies CASSLTVGSEAFF.

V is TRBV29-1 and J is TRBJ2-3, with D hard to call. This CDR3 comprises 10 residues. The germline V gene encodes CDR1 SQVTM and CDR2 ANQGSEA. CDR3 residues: CRRSTDTQYF. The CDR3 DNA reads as TGCAGAAGGAGCACAGATACGCAGTATTTT.

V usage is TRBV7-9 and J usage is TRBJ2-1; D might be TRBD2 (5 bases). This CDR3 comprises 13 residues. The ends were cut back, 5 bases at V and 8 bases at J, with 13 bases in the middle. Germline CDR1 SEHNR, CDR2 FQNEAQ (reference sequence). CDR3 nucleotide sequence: TGTGCCAGCAGCCTAGGGAGCATAGATGAGCAGTTCTTC. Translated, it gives CASSLGSIDEQFF.

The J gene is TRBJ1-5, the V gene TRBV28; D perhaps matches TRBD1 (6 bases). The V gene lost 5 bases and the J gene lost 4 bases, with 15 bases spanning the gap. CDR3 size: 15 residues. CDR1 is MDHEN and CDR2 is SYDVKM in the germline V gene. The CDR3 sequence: CASSPQGSWNQPQHF. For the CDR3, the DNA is TGTGCCAGCAGTCCCCAGGGGAGTTGGAATCAGCCCCAGCATTTT.

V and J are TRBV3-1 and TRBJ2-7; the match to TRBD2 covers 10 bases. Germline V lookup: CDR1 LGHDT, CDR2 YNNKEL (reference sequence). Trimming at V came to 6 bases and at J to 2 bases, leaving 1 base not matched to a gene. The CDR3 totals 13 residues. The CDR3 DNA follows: TGTGCCAGCAGACTAGCGGGAACCTACGAGCAGTACTTC. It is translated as CASRLAGTYEQYF.

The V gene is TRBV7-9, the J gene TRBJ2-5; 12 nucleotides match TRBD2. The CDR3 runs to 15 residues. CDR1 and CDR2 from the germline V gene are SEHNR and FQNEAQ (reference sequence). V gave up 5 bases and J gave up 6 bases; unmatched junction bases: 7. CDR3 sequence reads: CASSPAGLAGKTQYF. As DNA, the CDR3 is TGTGCCAGCAGCCCAGCCGGACTAGCGGGAAAGACCCAGTACTTC.